One sample yielded the 13 T cell receptor beta chains listed below, sequenced in a study of T cell responses to AZD1222 COVID-19 vaccine. Libraries were prepared by immunoSEQ multiplex PCR; TCRdb keeps only in-frame clonotypes and omits some of them. The table records 95,000 to 150,000 clones, roughly 87% of them present only once. This specimen consisted of peripheral blood, obtained on day 0 of AZD1222 vaccination. These TCRs come from an adult in good health.

The chain joins TRBV11-1 to TRBJ2-7; 9 nucleotides align to TRBD1. Trimming took 3 bases from V and 1 from J; bases not matched to a gene: 4. This CDR3 contains 15 residues. CDR1 is SGHAT and CDR2 is FQDESV in the germline V gene (reference sequence). CDR3 in DNA: TGTGCCAGCAGCTTCGGACAGGGGCTGTCCTACGAGCAGTACTTC. Translated, it gives CASSFGQGLSYEQYF. Filled out from reference TRBV11-1 and TRBJ2-7, the complete variable domain reads EAEVAQSPRYKITEKSQAVAFWCDPISGHATLYWYRQILGQGPELLVQFQDESVVDDSQLPKDRFSAERLKGVDSTLKIQPAELGDSAMYLCASSFGQGLSYEQYFGPGTRLTVT.

The chain combines TRBV19 with TRBJ2-1, with 7 bases that match TRBD1. J was trimmed by 5 bases and V by 3 bases; bases with no gene match: 7. The CDR3 covers 15 residues. Germline V gives CDR1 LNHDA, CDR2 SQIVND (reference sequence). In DNA form, the CDR3 reads TGTGCCAGTAGTATTTGGGACAGTCCTAACAATGAGCAGTTCTTC. Translation gives CASSIWDSPNNEQFF. Using reference TRBV19 and TRBJ2-1 for the parts outside the CDR3, the full variable domain is DGGITQSPKYLFRKEGQNVTLSCEQNLNHDAMYWYRQDPGQGLRLIYYSQIVNDFQKGDIAEGYSVSREKKESFPLTVTSAQKNPTAFYLCASSIWDSPNNEQFFGPGTRLTVL.

Only one count was recorded for this clone. V and J are TRBV7-6 and TRBJ2-7; 9 bases agree with TRBD1. Germline V lookup: CDR1 SGHVS, CDR2 FNYEAQ. Trimming removed 6 bases from V and 0 bases from J; junction bases left unmatched: 3. The CDR3 is 14 amino acids. CDR3 region: CASSWTGDSYEQYF. The DNA of the CDR3 is TGTGCCAGCAGTTGGACAGGGGACTCCTACGAGCAGTACTTC.

The chain is built from TRBV2 and TRBJ2-1; 10 bases align to TRBD2. In germline, CDR1 is SNHLY, CDR2 FYNNEI. The V segment lost 5 bases and the J segment 5 bases; nucleotides outside the gene matches: 3. The CDR3 runs 14 residues. CDR3 amino acids: CASSQRGGHNEQFF. In nucleotides, the CDR3 is TGTGCCAGCAGTCAGCGGGGGGGCCACAATGAGCAGTTCTTC.

The chain joins TRBV9 to TRBJ1-2, with TRBD1 matching over 12 bases. Germline V gene lookup returns CDR1 SGDLS and CDR2 YYNGEE. V lost 2 bases, J lost 8 bases, and 4 bases stayed unmatched. The CDR3 sequence is 14 residues long. Here the CDR3 reads CASSVGTGGVGYTF. The CDR3 nucleotides read TGTGCCAGCAGCGTCGGGACAGGGGGCGTCGGCTACACCTTC.

The chain links TRBV27 to TRBJ1-3; D might be TRBD1 (6 bases). The CDR3 has 16 amino acids. Germline loops: CDR1 MNHEY, CDR2 SMNVEV (reference sequence). Trimming cost V 0 bases and J 6 bases, with 15 bases left between them. The CDR3 protein is CASSLSGGPAPNTIYF. The CDR3 region has the DNA TGTGCCAGCAGTTTATCGGGGGGCCCGGCCCCAAACACCATATATTTT.

The rearrangement links TRBV5-1 to TRBJ2-1; D unclear. The V and J ends lost 4 bases and 9 bases respectively, with 14 bases between them. The CDR3 has 13 residues. Looked up from germline, CDR1 is SGHRS and CDR2 is YFSETQ. CDR3 protein: CASSIQRYGEQFF. The CDR3 DNA reads TGCGCCAGCAGCATTCAGCGCTACGGTGAGCAGTTCTTC.

The chain carries TRBV5-1 and TRBJ2-7; perhaps D is TRBD1 or TRBD2 (6 bases each). Between the trimmed V and J ends, which lost 0 bases and 1 base, there was a span of 17 bases. CDR3 length: 17 amino acids. The V gene's germline CDR1 is SGHRS and CDR2 YFSETQ. In DNA, the CDR3 is TGCGCCAGCAGCTTGGGCCTAACTGGGGGGCAGTCCTACGAGCAGTACTTC. Its protein product is CASSLGLTGGQSYEQYF.

This rearrangement joins TRBV24-1 to TRBJ1-3; no clear D. The CDR3 length is 13 residues. Deletions cut 6 bases from V and 7 bases from J, with 12 bases between. Germline values: CDR1 KGHDR, CDR2 SFDVKD. CDR3 DNA: TGTGCCACCAGTAATACACTTGGTAACACCATATATTTT. It translates to CATSNTLGNTIYF.

This sequence joins TRBV14 and TRBJ1-1; D is perhaps TRBD1 (6 bases). CDR1 and CDR2 (germline): SGHDN, FVKESK. The CDR3 extends over 16 amino acids. The V and J ends lost 3 bases and 0 bases respectively, with 14 bases between them. CDR3 sequence: CASSHTGWGMNTEAFF. The CDR3 DNA reads TGTGCCAGCAGCCACACAGGGTGGGGCATGAACACTGAAGCTTTCTTT.

V is TRBV24-1 and J is TRBJ2-1, with 14 positions matching TRBD2. CDR1 is KGHDR, CDR2 SFDVKD, per germline. This CDR3 comprises 16 residues. The V gene end was trimmed by 4 bases and the J gene end by 4 bases; junction bases not matched to a gene: 2. DNA for the CDR3: TGTGCCACCAGTGACCGGACTAGCGGGAGGTACAATGAGCAGTTCTTC. Protein sequence: CATSDRTSGRYNEQFF.

This chain joins TRBV6-5 and TRBJ2-2; TRBD1 is a possible D gene (6 bases). Germline CDR1 reads MNHEY; CDR2 reads SVGAGI. CDR3 size: 13 residues. V lost 11 bases and J lost 4, with 14 bases in between. The CDR3 loop reads CAGQGPSTGELFF. DNA for the CDR3: TGTGCCGGCCAGGGGCCTAGCACCGGGGAGCTGTTTTTT.

This chain uses TRBV7-8 with TRBJ1-3; a weak D match, TRBD1 (5 bases). The CDR3 length is 15 residues. Germline CDR1 is SGHVS and CDR2 is FQNEAQ. Deletions cut 3 bases from V and 4 bases from J, with 13 bases between. CDR3 residues: CASSFSGGSGNTIYF. DNA for the CDR3: TGTGCCAGCAGCTTTTCGGGGGGATCAGGAAACACCATATATTTT. The whole variable domain, filled in from reference TRBV7-8 and TRBJ1-3, reads GAGVSQSPRYKVAKRGQDVALRCDPISGHVSLFWYQQALGQGPEFLTYFQNEAQLDKSGLPSDRFFAERPEGSVSTLKIQRTQQEDSAVYLCASSFSGGSGNTIYFGEGSWLTVV.